This T cell receptor beta chain was identified in a study of T-cell memory formation after mild COVID-19. TCRdb itself ran the 5' RACE reads through MiXCR, one entry per CDR3 protein. Counted here are 300,000 to 400,000 distinct CDR3 sequences, under 30% occurring once; the ten biggest clones make up 13%. The CDR3 has 12 residues. V was pared by 4 bases and J by 8 bases, with 12 bases between. Germline-derived CDR1 and CDR2 are SGHDT and YYEEEE. The V call is TRBV5-6, the J call TRBJ1-2, with D possibly TRBD1 on 5 matching bases. The receptor's source is an adult woman who had mild COVID-19 (a few samples of this study predate the infection). Cell type and time point are not known. What was sequenced was PBMCs or a T cell subset sorted from them (not recorded which). DNA of the CDR3: TGTGCCAGCAGCCCAGGACACCACGGCTACACCTTC. Protein product: CASSPGHHGYTF.